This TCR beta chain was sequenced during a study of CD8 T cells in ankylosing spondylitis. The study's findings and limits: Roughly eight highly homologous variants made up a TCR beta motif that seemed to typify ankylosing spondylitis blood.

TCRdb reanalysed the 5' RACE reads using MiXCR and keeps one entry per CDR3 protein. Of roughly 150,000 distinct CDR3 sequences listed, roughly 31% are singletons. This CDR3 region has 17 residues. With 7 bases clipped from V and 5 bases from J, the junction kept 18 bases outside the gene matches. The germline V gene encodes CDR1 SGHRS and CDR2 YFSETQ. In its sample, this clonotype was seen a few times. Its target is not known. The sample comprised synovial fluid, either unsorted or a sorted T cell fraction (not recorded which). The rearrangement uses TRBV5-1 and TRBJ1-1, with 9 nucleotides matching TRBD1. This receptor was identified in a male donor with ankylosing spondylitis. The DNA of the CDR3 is TGCGCCAGCCGCATTACAGGGGGCTCGGGTTCGAAGACTGAAGCTTTCTTT. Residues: CASRITGGSGSKTEAFF.